This T cell receptor beta chain came from a study of beta chain features in type 1 diabetes. This clone was seen a handful of times. The CDR3 has 13 amino acids. Trimming removed 2 bases at V and 1 base at J, with 5 bases between. Per germline, CDR1 LGHNA and CDR2 YNFKEQ. Isolated RNA was reverse transcribed in full, so expressed TCRB transcripts were sequenced. Clones were sequenced by immunoSEQ multiplex PCR, and TCRdb holds only the in-frame ones, with some missing. The sample carries under 800,000 clones, roughly a sixth recorded once. V is TRBV4-2 and J is TRBJ1-1; D gene ambiguous. The source of this sequence is a man aged 18 to 35 in good health. Sample: naive CD4+ T cells from blood. The CDR3 loop is CASSQKGNTEAFF. The DNA for the CDR3 is TGTGCCAGCAGCCAAAAAGGGAACACTGAAGCTTTCTTT.